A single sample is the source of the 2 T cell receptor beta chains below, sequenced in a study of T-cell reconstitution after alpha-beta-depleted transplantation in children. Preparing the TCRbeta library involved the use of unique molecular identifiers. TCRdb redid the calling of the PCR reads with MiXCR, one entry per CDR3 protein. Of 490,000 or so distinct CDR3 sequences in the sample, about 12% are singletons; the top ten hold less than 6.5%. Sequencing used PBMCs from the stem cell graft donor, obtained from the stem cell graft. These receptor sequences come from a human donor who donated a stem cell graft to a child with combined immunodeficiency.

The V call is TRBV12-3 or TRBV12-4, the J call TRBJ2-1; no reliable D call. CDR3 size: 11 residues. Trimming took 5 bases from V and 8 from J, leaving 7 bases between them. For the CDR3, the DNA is TGTGCCAGCAGTGGTAATCATGAGCAGTTCTTC. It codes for CASSGNHEQFF.

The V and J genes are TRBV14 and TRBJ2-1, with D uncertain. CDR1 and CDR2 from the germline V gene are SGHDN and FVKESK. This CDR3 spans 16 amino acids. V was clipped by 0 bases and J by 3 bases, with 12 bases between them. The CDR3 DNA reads TGTGCCAGCAGCCAAGAGTTTTGGCCCTTCTACAATGAGCAGTTCTTC. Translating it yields CASSQEFWPFYNEQFF.